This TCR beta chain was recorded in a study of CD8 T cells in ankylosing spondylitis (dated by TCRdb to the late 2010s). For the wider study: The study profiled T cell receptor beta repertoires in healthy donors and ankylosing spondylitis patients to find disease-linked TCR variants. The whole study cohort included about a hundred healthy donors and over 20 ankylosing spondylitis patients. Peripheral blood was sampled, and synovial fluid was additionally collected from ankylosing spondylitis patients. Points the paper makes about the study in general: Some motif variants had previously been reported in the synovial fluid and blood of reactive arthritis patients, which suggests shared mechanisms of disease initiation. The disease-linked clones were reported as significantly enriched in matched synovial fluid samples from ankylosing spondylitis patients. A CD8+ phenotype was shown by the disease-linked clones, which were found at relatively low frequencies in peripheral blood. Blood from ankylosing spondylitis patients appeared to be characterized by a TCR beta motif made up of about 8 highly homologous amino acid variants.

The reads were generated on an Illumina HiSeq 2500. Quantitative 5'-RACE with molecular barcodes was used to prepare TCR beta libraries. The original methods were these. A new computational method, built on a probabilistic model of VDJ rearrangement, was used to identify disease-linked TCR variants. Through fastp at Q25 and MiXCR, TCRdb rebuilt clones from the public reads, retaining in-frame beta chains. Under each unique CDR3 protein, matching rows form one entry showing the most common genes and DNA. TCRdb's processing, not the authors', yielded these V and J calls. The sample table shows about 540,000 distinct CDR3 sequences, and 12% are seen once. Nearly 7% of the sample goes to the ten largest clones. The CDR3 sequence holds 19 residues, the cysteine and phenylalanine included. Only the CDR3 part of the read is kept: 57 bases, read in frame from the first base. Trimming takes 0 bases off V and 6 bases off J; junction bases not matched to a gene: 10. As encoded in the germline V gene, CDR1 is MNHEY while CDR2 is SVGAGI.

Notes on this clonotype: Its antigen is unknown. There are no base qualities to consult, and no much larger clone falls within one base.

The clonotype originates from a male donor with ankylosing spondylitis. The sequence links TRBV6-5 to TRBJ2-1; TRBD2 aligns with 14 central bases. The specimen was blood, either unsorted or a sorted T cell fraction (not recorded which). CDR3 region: CASSYSMGLAGVGSNEQFF. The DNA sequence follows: TGTGCCAGCAGTTACTCGATGGGACTAGCGGGAGTGGGTAGCAATGAGCAGTTCTTC.